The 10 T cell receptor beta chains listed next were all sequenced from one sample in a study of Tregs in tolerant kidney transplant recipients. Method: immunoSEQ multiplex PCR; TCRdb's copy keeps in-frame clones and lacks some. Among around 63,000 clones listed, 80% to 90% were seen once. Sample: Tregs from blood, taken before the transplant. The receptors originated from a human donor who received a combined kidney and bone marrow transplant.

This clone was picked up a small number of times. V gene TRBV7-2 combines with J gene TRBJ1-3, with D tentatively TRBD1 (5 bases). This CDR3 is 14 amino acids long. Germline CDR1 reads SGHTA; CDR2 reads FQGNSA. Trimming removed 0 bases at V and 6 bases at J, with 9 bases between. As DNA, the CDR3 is TGTGCCAGCAGCTTAGCGAGCGGGGCAAACACCATATATTTT. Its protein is CASSLASGANTIYF.

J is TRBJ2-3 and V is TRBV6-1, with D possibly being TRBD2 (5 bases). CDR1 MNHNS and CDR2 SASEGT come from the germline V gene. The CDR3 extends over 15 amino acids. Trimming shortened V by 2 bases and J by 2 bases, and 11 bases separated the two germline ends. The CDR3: CASSEWSGFTDTQYF. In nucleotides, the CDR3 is TGTGCCAGCAGTGAATGGAGCGGCTTCACAGATACGCAGTATTTT.

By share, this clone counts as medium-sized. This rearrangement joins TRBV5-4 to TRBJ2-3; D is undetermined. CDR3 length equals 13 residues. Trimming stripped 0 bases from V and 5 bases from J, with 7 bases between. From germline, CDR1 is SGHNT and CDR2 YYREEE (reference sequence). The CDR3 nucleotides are TGTGCCAGCAGCTTGGTACCCGGAGATACGCAGTATTTT. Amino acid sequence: CASSLVPGDTQYF. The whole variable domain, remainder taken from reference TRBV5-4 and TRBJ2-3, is ETGVTQSPTHLIKTRGQQVTLRCSSQSGHNTVSWYQQALGQGPQFIFQYYREEENGRGNFPPRFSGLQFPNYSSELNVNALELDDSALYLCASSLVPGDTQYFGPGTRLTVL.

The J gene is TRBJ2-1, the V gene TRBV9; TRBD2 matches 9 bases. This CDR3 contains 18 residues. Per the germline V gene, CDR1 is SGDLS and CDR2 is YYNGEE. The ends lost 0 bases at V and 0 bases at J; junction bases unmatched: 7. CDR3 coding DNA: TGTGCCAGCAGCGTAGGACCTAGCGGGATGAGCTCCTACAATGAGCAGTTCTTC. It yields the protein CASSVGPSGMSSYNEQFF. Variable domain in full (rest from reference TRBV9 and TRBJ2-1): DSGVTQTPKHLITATGQRVTLRCSPRSGDLSVYWYQQSLDQGLQFLIQYYNGEERAKGNILERFSAQQFPDLHSELNLSSLELGDSALYFCASSVGPSGMSSYNEQFFGPGTRLTVL.

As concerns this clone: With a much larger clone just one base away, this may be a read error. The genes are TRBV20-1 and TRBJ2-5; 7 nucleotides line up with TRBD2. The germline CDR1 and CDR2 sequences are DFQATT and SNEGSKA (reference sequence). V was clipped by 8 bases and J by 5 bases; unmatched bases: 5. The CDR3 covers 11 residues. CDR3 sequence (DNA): TGCAGTCCCCGGGGGGAGGAGACCCAGTACTTC. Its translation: CSPRGEETQYF.

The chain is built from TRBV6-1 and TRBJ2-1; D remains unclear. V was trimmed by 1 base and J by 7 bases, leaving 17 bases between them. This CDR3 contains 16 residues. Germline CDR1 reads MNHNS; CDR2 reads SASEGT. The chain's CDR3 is CASSEVVLTHRNEQFF. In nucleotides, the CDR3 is TGTGCCAGCAGTGAAGTTGTACTAACCCACCGAAATGAGCAGTTCTTC.

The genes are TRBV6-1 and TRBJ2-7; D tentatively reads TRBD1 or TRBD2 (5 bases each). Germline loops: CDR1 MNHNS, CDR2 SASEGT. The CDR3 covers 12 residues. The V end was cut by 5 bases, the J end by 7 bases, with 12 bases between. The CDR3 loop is CASSTGPGEQYF. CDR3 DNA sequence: TGTGCCAGCAGTACGGGGCCGGGGGAGCAGTACTTC.

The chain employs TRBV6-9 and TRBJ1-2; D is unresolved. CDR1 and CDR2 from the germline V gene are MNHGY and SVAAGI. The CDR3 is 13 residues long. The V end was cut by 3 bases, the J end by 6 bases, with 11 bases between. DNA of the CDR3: TGTGCCAGCAGTTACGTGGGTTTGGATGGCTACACCTTC. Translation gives CASSYVGLDGYTF.

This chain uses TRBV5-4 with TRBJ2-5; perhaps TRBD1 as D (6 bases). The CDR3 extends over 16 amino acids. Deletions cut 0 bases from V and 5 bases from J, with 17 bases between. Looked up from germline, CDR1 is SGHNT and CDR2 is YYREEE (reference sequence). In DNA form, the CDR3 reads TGTGCCAGCAGCTTGGGCACGACAGGTGTCGGGGAGACCCAGTACTTC. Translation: CASSLGTTGVGETQYF.

The CDR3 DNA sequence: TGTGCCAGTAGTACGGGGGCCATAACCCCCTACGAGCAGTACTTC. Its protein is CASSTGAITPYEQYF. The chain links TRBV19 to TRBJ2-7; the D call may be TRBD1 or TRBD2 (6 bases each). The ends were cut back, 4 bases at V and 2 bases at J, with 15 bases in the middle. Germline CDR1 LNHDA, CDR2 SQIVND (reference sequence). The CDR3 covers 15 residues.